This entry lists 24 T cell receptor beta chains sequenced from one sample in a study of T-cell memory formation after mild COVID-19. TCRdb called the 5' RACE reads again in MiXCR, with one record for every CDR3 protein. The sample includes 300,000 to 400,000 distinct CDR3 sequences, 15% to 20% of them seen just once. Sequenced: PBMCs or a T cell subset sorted from them (not recorded which). The origin of the receptors is a man aged 18 to 30 who had mild COVID-19 (a few samples of this study predate the infection). Cell type and time point are not known.

The sample holds many counts of this clonotype. J is TRBJ2-1 and V is TRBV5-1, with TRBD2 matching 8 bases. CDR3 size: 16 residues. The V segment lost 1 base and the J segment 1 base; nucleotides outside the gene matches: 4. Looked up from germline, CDR1 is SGHRS and CDR2 is YFSETQ. The CDR3 spells CASSLLVAGSYNEQFF. The CDR3 DNA follows: TGCGCCAGCAGCTTGTTGGTAGCGGGATCCTACAATGAGCAGTTCTTC.

This clonotype was seen only a few times. The V gene is TRBV7-9, the J gene TRBJ2-2, with D possibly being TRBD2 (6 bases). Germline assignment: CDR1 SEHNR and CDR2 FQNEAQ (reference sequence). The CDR3 totals 15 residues. Trimming removed 6 bases from V and 6 bases from J, with 17 bases in between. CDR3 amino acids: CASRPTSGSPGELFF. The CDR3 DNA reads as TGTGCCAGCAGACCGACTAGTGGGTCGCCCGGGGAGCTGTTTTTT.

The chain combines TRBV6-5 with TRBJ2-3; D is perhaps TRBD1 (5 bases). This CDR3 has 13 residues. The germline V gene has CDR1 MNHEY and CDR2 SVGAGI. Trimming left V 7 bases short and J 4 bases short, with 12 bases between. DNA of the CDR3: TGTGCCAGCAAAATGGGGCACCCAGATACGCAGTATTTT. It encodes CASKMGHPDTQYF.

The chain is built from TRBV12-3 or TRBV12-4 and TRBJ2-5; the match to TRBD1 covers 7 bases. V trimming: 4 bases; J trimming: 6 bases; junction bases outside the gene matches: 5. The CDR3 has 13 amino acids. CDR3 coding DNA: TGTGCCAGCAGTTCAGGGGGACGAAAGACCCAGTACTTC. This translates into CASSSGGRKTQYF.

This clonotype was picked up a small number of times. The chain carries TRBV20-1 and TRBJ1-2; D gene unclear. This CDR3 has 13 amino acids. The V and J ends lost 0 bases and 8 bases respectively, with 13 bases between them. Germline V gene lookup returns CDR1 DFQATT and CDR2 SNEGSKA (reference sequence). As DNA, the CDR3 is TGCAGTGCTAGAGATAACCCCCTGGACGGCTACACCTTC. Encoded protein: CSARDNPLDGYTF.

This sequence joins TRBV7-9 and TRBJ2-5; perhaps TRBD1 as D (5 bases). The V gene lost 0 bases and the J gene lost 5 bases, with 7 bases spanning the gap. The CDR3 consists of 13 residues. Germline V lookup: CDR1 SEHNR, CDR2 FQNEAQ (reference sequence). In nucleotides, the CDR3 is TGTGCCAGCAGCTTAGCCAGGGATGAGACCCAGTACTTC. It yields the protein CASSLARDETQYF.

This clonotype has a handful of counts. The V call is TRBV6-5, the J call TRBJ2-4; 10 bases are shared with TRBD2. Germline CDR1 MNHEY, CDR2 SVGAGI. The CDR3 extends over 14 amino acids. Trimming took 6 bases from V and 9 from J; bases not matched to a gene: 8. The chain's CDR3 is CASRDSGGAGIQYF. CDR3 DNA: TGTGCCAGCAGAGACAGCGGGGGGGCCGGCATTCAGTACTTC.

This chain connects TRBV12-3 or TRBV12-4 to TRBJ1-2; no clear D gene. This CDR3 contains 15 residues. Trimming cost V 2 bases and J 5 bases, with 15 bases left between them. CDR3 nucleotide sequence: TGTGCCAGCAGTTTATGGCCGGACCTGTTATATGGCTACACCTTC. This gives the protein CASSLWPDLLYGYTF.

The chain is built from TRBV5-1 and TRBJ2-2; 12 nucleotides align to TRBD1. Germline V gene data show CDR1 as SGHRS and CDR2 as YFSETQ. CDR3 length equals 15 residues. Losses at the gene ends were 5 bases for V and 7 bases for J; bases not matched to a gene: 6. The CDR3 sequence: CASSPRDRGLGELFF. CDR3 nucleotide sequence: TGCGCCAGCAGTCCCCGGGACAGGGGGCTCGGGGAGCTGTTTTTT.

Only a few counts were recorded for this clonotype. The chain has TRBV20-1 and TRBJ2-7, with a weak D call TRBD1 (5 bases). Germline V gives CDR1 DFQATT, CDR2 SNEGSKA (reference sequence). The CDR3 contains 14 residues. V was trimmed by 5 bases and J by 3 bases, leaving 17 bases between them. In nucleotides, the CDR3 is TGCAGTGCTCATCCGGACGGACATCTCTACGAGCAGTACTTC. Translated, it gives CSAHPDGHLYEQYF.

DNA of the CDR3: TGCGCCAGCAGCTTTCGGGATCTCTATGGCTACACCTTC. It translates to CASSFRDLYGYTF. The V and J genes are TRBV5-1 and TRBJ1-2; D remains unclear. The CDR3 length is 13 residues. The germline gives CDR1 SGHRS, CDR2 YFSETQ. V lost 2 bases, J lost 4 bases, and 9 bases lay in between.

This clonotype was picked up many times. This CDR3 reads CASSDYGANYGYTF. CDR3 bases: TGTGCCAGCAGCGATTACGGAGCTAACTATGGCTACACCTTC. The rearrangement joins TRBV7-2 to TRBJ1-2; D gene uncertain. Per the germline V gene, CDR1 is SGHTA and CDR2 is FQGNSA. This CDR3 region has 14 residues. V was cut by 5 bases and J by 0 bases, with 10 bases left in between.

This clonotype was counted between two and nine times. The chain has TRBV10-3 and TRBJ1-5; 8 bases fit TRBD1. The ends lost 5 bases at V and 6 bases at J; junction bases unmatched: 3. The CDR3 runs to 13 residues. Germline V lookup: CDR1 ENHRY, CDR2 SYGVKD. This chain's CDR3 is CAISPGTGQPQHF. The CDR3 DNA sequence: TGTGCCATCAGTCCCGGGACAGGTCAGCCCCAGCATTTT.

In its sample, this clonotype was seen a few times. Here the CDR3 reads CASSPPFGADEQYF. CDR3 in DNA: TGTGCCAGCTCACCACCTTTCGGGGCTGACGAGCAGTACTTC. This chain joins TRBV18 and TRBJ2-7; D might be TRBD1 or TRBD2, each matching 5 bases. With 0 bases removed from V and 5 bases from J, the gap between germline ends came to 11 bases. This CDR3 region has 14 residues. The germline CDR1 and CDR2 sequences are KGHSH and LQKENI.

This clonotype has ten or more counts. J is TRBJ2-3 and V is TRBV5-6; 9 bases are shared with TRBD1. V shed 0 bases and J 6 bases; nucleotides not matched to a gene: 5. The CDR3 spans 15 residues. Germline V lookup: CDR1 SGHDT, CDR2 YYEEEE. DNA of the CDR3: TGTGCCAGCAGCTTGGGGGGACAGGGCTTGGATACGCAGTATTTT. Translating gives CASSLGGQGLDTQYF.

The gene calls are TRBV7-2 and TRBJ1-5, with D unclear. This CDR3 has 12 residues. Germline values: CDR1 SGHTA, CDR2 FQGNSA. V dropped 2 bases and J dropped 7 bases, with 6 bases sitting between them. CDR3: CASSLPSQPQHF. The CDR3 DNA reads as TGTGCCAGCAGCTTACCCAGCCAGCCCCAGCATTTT.

The sample holds a few counts of this clonotype. The chain joins TRBV4-3 to TRBJ1-1; tentative D call: TRBD1 (6 bases). V shed 5 bases and J shed 1 base, with 14 bases lying between them. This CDR3 spans 15 amino acids. From germline, CDR1 is LGHNA and CDR2 YSLEER. The DNA of the CDR3 is TGCGCCAGCAGCAAAGGGGGGGGCACGAACACTGAAGCTTTCTTT. Translation gives CASSKGGGTNTEAFF.

This clonotype occurred many times. The chain has TRBV20-1 and TRBJ2-3, with 7 bases matching TRBD2. This CDR3 spans 16 amino acids. Looked up from germline, CDR1 is DFQATT and CDR2 is SNEGSKA (reference sequence). V gave up 3 bases and J gave up 2 bases; unmatched junction bases: 11. DNA for the CDR3: TGCAGTGCTAGTACGGCGGGGGACTTGGACACAGATACGCAGTATTTT. Translating gives CSASTAGDLDTDTQYF.

CDR3 protein: CASSLVGGGLLYGYTF. The DNA of the CDR3 is TGTGCCAGCAGCTTAGTTGGAGGGGGCCTGCTCTATGGCTACACCTTC. The chain couples TRBV7-2 to TRBJ1-2, with 7 bases identical to TRBD1. The CDR3 is made up of 16 amino acids. V dropped 1 base and J dropped 4; count of bases not matched to a gene: 9. From germline, CDR1 is SGHTA and CDR2 FQGNSA.

The V gene is TRBV20-1, the J gene TRBJ2-1; 9 bases are shared with TRBD2. The length of the CDR3 is 15 residues. Looked up from germline, CDR1 is DFQATT and CDR2 is SNEGSKA (reference sequence). The V segment lost 1 base and the J segment 7 bases; nucleotides outside the gene matches: 8. CDR3 nucleotides: TGCAGTGCTAGAGTGCCGGGACTAGCTGGGAATGAGCAGTTCTTC. The encoded protein is CSARVPGLAGNEQFF.

This clonotype showed up just a few times. The genes are TRBV20-1 and TRBJ2-1; D is unresolved. Per the germline V gene, CDR1 is DFQATT and CDR2 is SNEGSKA (reference sequence). There are 11 residues in the CDR3. Trimming cost V 6 bases and J 8 bases, with 11 bases left between them. In DNA form, the CDR3 reads TGCAGTGCAAAACTGGGGTATGAGCAGTTCTTC. Translation gives CSAKLGYEQFF.

The gene calls are TRBV2 and TRBJ1-2, with a tentative D call TRBD1 (5 bases). Trimming cost V 4 bases and J 7 bases, with 10 bases left between them. Germline values: CDR1 SNHLY, CDR2 FYNNEI. This CDR3 contains 12 residues. The CDR3 sequence: CASSGSGGGYTF. For the CDR3, the DNA is TGTGCCAGCAGTGGGTCCGGGGGTGGCTACACCTTC. Full variable domain (outside the CDR3, taken from reference TRBV2 and TRBJ1-2): EPEVTQTPSHQVTQMGQEVILRCVPISNHLYFYWYRQILGQKVEFLVSFYNNEISEKSEIFDDQFSVERPDGSNFTLKIRSTKLEDSAMYFCASSGSGGGYTFGSGTRLTVV.

There are a few counts of this clonotype. The rearrangement uses TRBV7-2 and TRBJ1-6; TRBD1 aligns across 8 bases. V trimming: 7 bases; J trimming: 7 bases; junction bases outside the gene matches: 15. The germline gives CDR1 SGHTA, CDR2 FQGNSA. The CDR3 covers 17 residues. The CDR3 region has the DNA TGTGCCAGCAACATCTCACACAGAGGGACAGGCAATTCACCCCTCCACTTT. Translating it yields CASNISHRGTGNSPLHF.

Only a few counts were recorded for this clonotype. V is TRBV20-1 and J is TRBJ2-2; 10 bases are a match to TRBD1. The J segment lost 0 bases and the V segment lost 3 bases, leaving 1 base of the junction unmatched. This CDR3 has 15 residues. Germline V gives CDR1 DFQATT, CDR2 SNEGSKA (reference sequence). The CDR3 DNA sequence: TGCAGTGCTAGGACAGGGGGCCCGAACACCGGGGAGCTGTTTTTT. It encodes CSARTGGPNTGELFF.